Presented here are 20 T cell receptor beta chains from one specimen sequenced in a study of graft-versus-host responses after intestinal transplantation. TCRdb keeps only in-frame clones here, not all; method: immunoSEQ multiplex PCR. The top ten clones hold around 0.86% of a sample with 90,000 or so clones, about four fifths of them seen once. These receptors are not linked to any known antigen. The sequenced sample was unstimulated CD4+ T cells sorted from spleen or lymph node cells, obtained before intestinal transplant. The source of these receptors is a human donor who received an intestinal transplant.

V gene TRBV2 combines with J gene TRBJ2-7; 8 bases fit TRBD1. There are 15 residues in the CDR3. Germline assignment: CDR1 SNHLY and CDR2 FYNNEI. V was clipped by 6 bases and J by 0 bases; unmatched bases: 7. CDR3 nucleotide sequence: TGTGCCAGCAGCGAAAACAGGGGGAGCTCCTACGAGCAGTACTTC. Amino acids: CASSENRGSSYEQYF.

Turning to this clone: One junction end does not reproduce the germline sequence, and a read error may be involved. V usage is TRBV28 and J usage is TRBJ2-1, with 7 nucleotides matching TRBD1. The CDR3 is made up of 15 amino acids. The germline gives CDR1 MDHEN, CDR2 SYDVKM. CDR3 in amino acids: CVSRYTGAPYNEQFF. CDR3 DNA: TGTGTCAGCCGATATACAGGGGCCCCTTACAATGAGCAGTTCTTC.

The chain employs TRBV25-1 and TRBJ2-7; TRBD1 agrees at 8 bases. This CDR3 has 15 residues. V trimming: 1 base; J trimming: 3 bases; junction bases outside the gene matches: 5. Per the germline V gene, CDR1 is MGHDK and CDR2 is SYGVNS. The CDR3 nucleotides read TGTGCCAGCAGTGAATGGGGCACAGGGGGCTACGAGCAGTACTTC. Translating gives CASSEWGTGGYEQYF.

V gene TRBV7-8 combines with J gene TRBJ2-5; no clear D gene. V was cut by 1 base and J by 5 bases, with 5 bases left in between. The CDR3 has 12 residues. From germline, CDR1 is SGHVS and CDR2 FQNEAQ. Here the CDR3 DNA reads TGTGCCAGCAGCTTAGGGCGGGAGACCCAGTACTTC. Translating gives CASSLGRETQYF.

CDR3 amino acids: CASSLDPGQETQYF. As DNA, the CDR3 is TGTGCCAGCAGCTTAGATCCCGGGCAAGAGACCCAGTACTTC. The V and J genes are TRBV11-3 and TRBJ2-5; D gene uncertain. CDR1 and CDR2 (germline): SGHNT, YENEEA. The CDR3 has 14 residues. Trimming shortened V by 0 bases and J by 2 bases, and 7 bases separated the two germline ends.

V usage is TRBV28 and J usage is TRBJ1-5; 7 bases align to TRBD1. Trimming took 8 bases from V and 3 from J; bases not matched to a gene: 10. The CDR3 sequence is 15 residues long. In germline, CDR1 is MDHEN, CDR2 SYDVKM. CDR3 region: CASGPGGDFNQPQHF. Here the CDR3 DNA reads TGTGCCAGCGGGCCAGGGGGTGATTTCAATCAGCCCCAGCATTTT. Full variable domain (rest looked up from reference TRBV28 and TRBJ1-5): DVKVTQSSRYLVKRTGEKVFLECVQDMDHENMFWYRQDPGLGLRLIYFSYDVKMKEKGDIPEGYSVSREKKERFSLILESASTNQTSMYLCASGPGGDFNQPQHFGDGTRLSIL.

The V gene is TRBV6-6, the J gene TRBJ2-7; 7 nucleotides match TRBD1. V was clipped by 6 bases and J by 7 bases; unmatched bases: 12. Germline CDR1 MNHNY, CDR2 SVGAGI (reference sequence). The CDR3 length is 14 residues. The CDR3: CASSLGQDSREQYF. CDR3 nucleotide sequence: TGTGCCAGCAGCCTTGGACAGGACTCCAGGGAGCAGTACTTC.

The CDR3 nucleotides read TGTGCCAGTAGTACGGACTCCCCACATACGCAGTATTTT. Its translation is CASSTDSPHTQYF. This rearrangement joins TRBV19 to TRBJ2-3; perhaps TRBD2 as D (5 bases). Germline CDR1 reads LNHDA; CDR2 reads SQIVND (reference sequence). The CDR3 runs 13 residues. Trimming removed 4 bases from V and 7 bases from J, with 12 bases in between.

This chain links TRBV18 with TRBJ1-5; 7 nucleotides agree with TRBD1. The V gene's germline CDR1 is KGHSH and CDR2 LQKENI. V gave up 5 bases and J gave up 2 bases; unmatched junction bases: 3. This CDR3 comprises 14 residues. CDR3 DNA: TGTGCCAGCTCAGGGACAGATCGCAATCAGCCCCAGCATTTT. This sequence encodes CASSGTDRNQPQHF.

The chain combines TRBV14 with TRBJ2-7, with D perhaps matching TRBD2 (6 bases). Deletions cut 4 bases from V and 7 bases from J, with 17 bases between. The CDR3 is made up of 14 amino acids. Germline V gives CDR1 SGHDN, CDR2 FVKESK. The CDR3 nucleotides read TGTGCCAGCAGCCTTAGCGGAGGAGGTCGGGAGCAGTACTTC. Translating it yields CASSLSGGGREQYF.

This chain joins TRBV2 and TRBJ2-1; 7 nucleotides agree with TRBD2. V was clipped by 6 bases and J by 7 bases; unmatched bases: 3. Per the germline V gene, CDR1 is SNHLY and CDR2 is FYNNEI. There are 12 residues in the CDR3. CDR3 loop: CASSLSGNEQFF. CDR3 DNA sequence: TGTGCCAGCAGCCTTAGCGGGAATGAGCAGTTCTTC.

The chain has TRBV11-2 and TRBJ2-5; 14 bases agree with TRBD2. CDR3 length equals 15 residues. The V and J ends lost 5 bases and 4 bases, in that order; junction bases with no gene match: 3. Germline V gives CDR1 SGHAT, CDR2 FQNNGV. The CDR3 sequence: CASSMGLAGAETQYF. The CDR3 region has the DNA TGTGCCAGCAGCATGGGACTAGCGGGAGCAGAGACCCAGTACTTC.

DNA for the CDR3: TGTGCCTGGAGTGTACTTTTCGGACAGCCCAATCAGCCCCAGCATTTT. It yields the protein CAWSVLFGQPNQPQHF. V and J are TRBV30 and TRBJ1-5; the D gene is possibly TRBD1 (6 bases). Germline V lookup: CDR1 GTSNPN, CDR2 SVGIG (reference sequence). V was pared by 0 bases and J by 3 bases, with 15 bases between. The CDR3 extends over 16 amino acids.

CDR3 coding DNA: TGTGCCAGCAGGCTTAGCGGGGGAACCTACGAGCAGTACTTC. Translation gives CASRLSGGTYEQYF. V usage is TRBV2 and J usage is TRBJ2-7; TRBD2 matches 9 bases. The CDR3 is 14 amino acids. The germline CDR1 and CDR2 sequences are SNHLY and FYNNEI. J was trimmed by 2 bases and V by 6 bases; bases with no gene match: 5.

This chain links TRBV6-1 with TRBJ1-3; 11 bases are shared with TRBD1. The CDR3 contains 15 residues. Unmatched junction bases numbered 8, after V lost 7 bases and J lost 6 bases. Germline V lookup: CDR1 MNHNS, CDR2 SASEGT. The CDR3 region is CASTRTGGRVNTIYF. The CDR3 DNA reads TGTGCCAGCACAAGGACAGGGGGCCGTGTAAACACCATATATTTT.

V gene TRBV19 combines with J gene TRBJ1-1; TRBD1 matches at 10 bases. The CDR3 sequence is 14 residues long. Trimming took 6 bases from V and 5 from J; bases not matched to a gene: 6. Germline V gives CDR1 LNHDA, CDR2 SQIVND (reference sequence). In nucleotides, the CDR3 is TGTGCCAGTAGAAGACAGGGGGCTGTTACTGAAGCTTTCTTT. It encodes CASRRQGAVTEAFF.

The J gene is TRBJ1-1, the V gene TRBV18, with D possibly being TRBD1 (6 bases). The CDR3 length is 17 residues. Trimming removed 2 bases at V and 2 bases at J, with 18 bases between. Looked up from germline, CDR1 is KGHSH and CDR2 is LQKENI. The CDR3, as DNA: TGTGCCAGCTCACCATGGGGGGGGCCAGGTTTTAACACTGAAGCTTTCTTT. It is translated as CASSPWGGPGFNTEAFF.

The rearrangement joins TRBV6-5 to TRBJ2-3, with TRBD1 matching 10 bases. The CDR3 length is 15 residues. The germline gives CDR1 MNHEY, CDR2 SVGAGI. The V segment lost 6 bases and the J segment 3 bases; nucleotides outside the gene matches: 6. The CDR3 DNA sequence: TGTGCCAGCAGCGACAGGGGGCAAGGTACAGATACGCAGTATTTT. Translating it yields CASSDRGQGTDTQYF.

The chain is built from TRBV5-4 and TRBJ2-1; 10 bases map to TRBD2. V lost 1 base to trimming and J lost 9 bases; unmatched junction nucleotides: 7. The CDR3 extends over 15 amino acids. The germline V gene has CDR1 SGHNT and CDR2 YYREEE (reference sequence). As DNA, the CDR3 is TGTGCCAGCAGCTTGAGGCTAGCGGGAGACGGTGAGCAGTTCTTC. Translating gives CASSLRLAGDGEQFF.

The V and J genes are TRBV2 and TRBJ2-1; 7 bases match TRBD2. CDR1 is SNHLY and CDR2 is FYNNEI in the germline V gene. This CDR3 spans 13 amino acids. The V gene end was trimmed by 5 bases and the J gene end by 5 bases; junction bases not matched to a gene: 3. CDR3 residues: CASSRSGNNEQFF. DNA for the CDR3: TGTGCCAGCAGTCGGAGCGGGAACAATGAGCAGTTCTTC.